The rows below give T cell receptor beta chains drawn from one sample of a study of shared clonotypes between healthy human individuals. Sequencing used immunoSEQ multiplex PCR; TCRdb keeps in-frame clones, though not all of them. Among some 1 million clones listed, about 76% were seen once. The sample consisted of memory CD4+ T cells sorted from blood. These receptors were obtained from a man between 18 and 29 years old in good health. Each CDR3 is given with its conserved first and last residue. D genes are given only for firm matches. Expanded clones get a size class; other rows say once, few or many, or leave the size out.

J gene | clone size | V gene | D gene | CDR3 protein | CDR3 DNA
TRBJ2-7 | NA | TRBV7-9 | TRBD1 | CASSGQGGKVGQYF | TGTGCCAGCAGCGGACAGGGGGGGAAAGTCGGGCAGTACTTC
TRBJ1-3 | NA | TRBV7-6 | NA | CASSKNPSGSGNTIYF | TGTGCCAGCAGCAAAAATCCATCAGGGTCTGGAAACACCATATATTTT
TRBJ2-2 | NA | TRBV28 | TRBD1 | CASSLGQPTGELFF | TGTGCCAGCAGTTTGGGACAGCCTACCGGGGAGCTGTTTTTT
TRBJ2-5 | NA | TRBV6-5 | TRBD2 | CASTSGGRGQETQYF | TGTGCCAGCACCTCGGGGGGTAGGGGACAAGAGACCCAGTACTTC
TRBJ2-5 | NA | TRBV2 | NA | CASLLNRAQETQYF | TGTGCCAGCCTCTTAAACAGGGCCCAAGAGACCCAGTACTTC
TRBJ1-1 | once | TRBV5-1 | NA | CASSLNGLFGTEAFF | TGCGCCAGCAGCTTGAATGGGTTGTTCGGCACTGAAGCTTTCTTT
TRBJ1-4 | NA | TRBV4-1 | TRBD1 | CASSQNPGQTNEKLFF | TGCGCCAGCAGCCAAAATCCGGGACAGACTAATGAAAAACTGTTTTTT
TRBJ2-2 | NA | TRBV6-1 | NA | CASSEGTFYTGELFF | TGTGCCAGCAGTGAAGGGACTTTCTACACCGGGGAGCTGTTTTTT
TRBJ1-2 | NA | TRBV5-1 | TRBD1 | CASSSGTANYGYTF | TGCGCCAGCAGCAGCGGGACAGCTAACTATGGCTACACCTTC
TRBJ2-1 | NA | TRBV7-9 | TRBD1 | CASSSFRGLGPQINEQFF | TGTGCCAGCAGCTCCTTCAGGGGGCTCGGTCCCCAAATTAATGAGCAGTTCTTC
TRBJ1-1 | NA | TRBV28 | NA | CASPLLTLREANTEAFF | TGTGCCAGCCCCCTTCTTACTTTAAGGGAGGCAAACACTGAAGCTTTCTTT
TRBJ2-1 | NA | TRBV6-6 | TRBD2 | CASTREGYNEQFF | TGTGCCAGCACCAGGGAGGGGTACAATGAGCAGTTCTTC
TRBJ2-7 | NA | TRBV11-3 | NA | CASSWKQGLGYEQYF | TGTGCCAGCAGCTGGAAACAGGGTCTAGGCTACGAGCAGTACTTC
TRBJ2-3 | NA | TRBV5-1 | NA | CASSPRVGQDTQYF | TGCGCCAGCAGCCCCAGGGTGGGTCAAGATACGCAGTATTTT
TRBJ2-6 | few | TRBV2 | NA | CASTSSGANVLTF | TGTGCCAGCACTAGCTCTGGGGCCAACGTCCTGACTTTC
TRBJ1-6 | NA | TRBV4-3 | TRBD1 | CASSQDGTVTPLHF | TGCGCCAGCAGCCAAGACGGGACAGTGACACCCCTCCACTTT
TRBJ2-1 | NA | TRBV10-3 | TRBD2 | CAAAGLWGNEQFF | TGTGCCGCCGCGGGACTATGGGGCAATGAGCAGTTCTTC
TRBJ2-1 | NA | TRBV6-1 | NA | CASSTYRDGEQFF | TGTGCCAGCAGCACTTACAGGGACGGTGAGCAGTTCTTC
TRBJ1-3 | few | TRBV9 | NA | CASSVSDTTNTIYF | TGTGCCAGCAGCGTAAGTGACACCACAAACACCATATATTTT
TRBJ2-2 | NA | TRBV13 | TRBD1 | CASSLPGTGRTGELFF | TGTGCCAGCAGCCTACCCGGGACAGGAAGGACCGGGGAGCTGTTTTTT
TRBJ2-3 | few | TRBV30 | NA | CAWSHGRGGTDTQYF | TGTGCCTGGAGTCACGGGCGCGGTGGCACAGATACGCAGTATTTT
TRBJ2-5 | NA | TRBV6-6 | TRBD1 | CASSWDRKETQYF | TGTGCCAGCAGTTGGGACAGGAAGGAGACCCAGTACTTC
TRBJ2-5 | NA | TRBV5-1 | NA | CASSEQGIQETQYF | TGCGCCAGCAGCGAACAAGGCATCCAAGAGACCCAGTACTTC
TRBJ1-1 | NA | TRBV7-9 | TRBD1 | CASSSSRDRVGTEAFF | TGTGCCAGCAGCTCGTCCCGGGACAGGGTGGGTACTGAAGCTTTCTTT
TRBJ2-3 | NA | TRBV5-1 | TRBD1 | CASSDATGVQRLGPERWDTQYF | TGCGCCAGCAGCGACGCAACAGGGGTACAACGCCTGGGACCCGAAAGGTGGGATACGCAGTATTTT
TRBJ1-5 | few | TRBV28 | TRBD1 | CASSLRTGAGNQPQHF | TGTGCCAGCAGTTTAAGGACAGGGGCGGGCAATCAGCCCCAGCATTTT
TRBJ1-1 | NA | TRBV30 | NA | CAWSHSSAGSTEAFF | TGTGCCTGGAGTCACTCCTCGGCAGGGAGCACTGAAGCTTTCTTT
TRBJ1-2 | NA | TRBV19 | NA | CASSITGRDTNYGYTF | TGTGCCAGTAGTATAACTGGCCGGGACACTAACTATGGCTACACCTTC
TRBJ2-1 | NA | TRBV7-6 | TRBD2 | CASERGSGRDEQFF | TGTGCCAGCGAACGTGGTAGCGGGAGAGATGAGCAGTTCTTC
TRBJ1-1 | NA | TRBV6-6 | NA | CASSPADRGAEAFF | TGTGCCAGCAGCCCGGCCGATAGAGGGGCTGAAGCTTTCTTT
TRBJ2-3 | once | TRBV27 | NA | CASSLRRTLNTDTQYF | TGTGCCAGCAGTTTGAGGCGGACTTTAAACACAGATACGCAGTATTTT
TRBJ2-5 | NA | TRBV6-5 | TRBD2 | CASSYGAGGFRETQYF | TGTGCCAGCAGTTACGGGGCGGGGGGATTCCGGGAGACCCAGTACTTC
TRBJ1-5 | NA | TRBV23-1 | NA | CASRLHPAPVSNQPQHF | TGCGCCAGCAGGTTACACCCAGCTCCTGTTAGCAATCAGCCCCAGCATTTT
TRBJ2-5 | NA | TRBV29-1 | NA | CSVGGEETQYF | TGCAGCGTCGGCGGGGAAGAGACCCAGTACTTC
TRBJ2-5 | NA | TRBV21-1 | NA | CASSAQTGFAETQYF | TGTGCCAGCAGCGCTCAAACAGGGTTTGCAGAGACCCAGTACTTC
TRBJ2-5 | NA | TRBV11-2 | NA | CASSLDGWGTQYF | TGTGCCAGCAGCTTAGATGGTTGGGGGACCCAGTACTTC
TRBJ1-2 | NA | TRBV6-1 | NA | CASSEATVGGYTF | TGTGCCAGCAGTGAAGCGACAGTTGGTGGCTACACCTTC
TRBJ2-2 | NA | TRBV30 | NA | CAWSITGELFF | TGTGCCTGGAGTATAACCGGGGAGCTGTTTTTT
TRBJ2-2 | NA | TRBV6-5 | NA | CASSYSYGELFF | TGTGCCAGCAGTTACTCGTACGGGGAGCTGTTTTTT
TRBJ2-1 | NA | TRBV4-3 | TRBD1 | CASSQDFGTGTNEQFF | TGCGCCAGCAGCCAAGATTTTGGGACAGGGACCAATGAGCAGTTCTTC
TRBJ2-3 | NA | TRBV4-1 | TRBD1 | CASSQPYSDRGTDTQYF | TGCGCCAGCAGCCAACCCTACTCTGACAGGGGCACAGATACGCAGTATTTT
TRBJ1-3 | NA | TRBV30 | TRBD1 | CAWSMQGANGNTIYF | TGTGCCTGGAGTATGCAGGGGGCGAATGGAAACACCATATATTTT
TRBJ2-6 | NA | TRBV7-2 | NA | CASSLVSGSLSGANVLTF | TGTGCCAGCAGCTTAGTGTCGGGGTCCCTTTCTGGGGCCAACGTCCTGACTTTC
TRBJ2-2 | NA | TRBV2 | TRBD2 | CASNPSGSGTGELFF | TGTGCCAGCAATCCCAGCGGGAGCGGTACCGGGGAGCTGTTTTTT
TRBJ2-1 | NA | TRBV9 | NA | CAPRSGGAHEQFF | TGTGCCCCCAGGAGCGGCGGGGCCCATGAGCAGTTCTTC
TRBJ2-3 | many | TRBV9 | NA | CASSVGRDSDTQYF | TGTGCCAGCAGCGTAGGGCGGGACTCAGATACGCAGTATTTT
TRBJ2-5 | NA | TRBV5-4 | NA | CASSRGTKETQYF | TGTGCCAGCAGCCGCGGGACGAAGGAGACCCAGTACTTC
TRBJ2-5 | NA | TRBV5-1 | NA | CASSRGSPQETQYF | TGCGCCAGCAGCCGGGGTTCTCCGCAAGAGACCCAGTACTTC
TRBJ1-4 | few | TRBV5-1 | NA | CASSLEGAKNEKLFF | TGCGCCAGCAGCTTGGAGGGAGCTAAAAATGAAAAACTGTTTTTT
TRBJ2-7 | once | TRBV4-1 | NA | CASSQEAGAPSYEQYF | TGCGCCAGCAGCCAAGAGGCAGGAGCGCCTTCCTACGAGCAGTACTTC
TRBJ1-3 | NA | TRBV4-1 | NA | CASRRGVSGNTIYF | TGCGCCAGCAGGAGGGGGGTATCTGGAAACACCATATATTTT
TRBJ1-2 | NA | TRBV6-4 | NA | CASSLGGTGGYTF | TGTGCCAGCAGCCTCGGGGGAACGGGTGGCTACACCTTC
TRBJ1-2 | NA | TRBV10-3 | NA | CAISGATNYGYTF | TGTGCCATCAGTGGGGCGACTAACTATGGCTACACCTTC
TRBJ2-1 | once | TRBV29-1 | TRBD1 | CSAGQGFYNEQFF | TGCAGCGCGGGACAGGGCTTCTACAATGAGCAGTTCTTC